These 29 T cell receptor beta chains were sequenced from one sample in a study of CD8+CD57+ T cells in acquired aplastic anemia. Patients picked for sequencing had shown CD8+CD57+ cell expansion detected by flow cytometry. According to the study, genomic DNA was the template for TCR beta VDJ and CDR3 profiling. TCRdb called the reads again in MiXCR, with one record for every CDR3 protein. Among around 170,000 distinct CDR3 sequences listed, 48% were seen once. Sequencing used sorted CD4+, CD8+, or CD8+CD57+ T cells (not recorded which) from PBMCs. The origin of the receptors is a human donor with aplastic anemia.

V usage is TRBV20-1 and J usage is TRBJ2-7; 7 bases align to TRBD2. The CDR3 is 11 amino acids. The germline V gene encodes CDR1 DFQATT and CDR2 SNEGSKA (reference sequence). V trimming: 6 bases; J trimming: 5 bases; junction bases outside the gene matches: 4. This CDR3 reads CSARGVNEQYF. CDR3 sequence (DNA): TGCAGTGCCCGGGGGGTCAACGAGCAGTACTTC.

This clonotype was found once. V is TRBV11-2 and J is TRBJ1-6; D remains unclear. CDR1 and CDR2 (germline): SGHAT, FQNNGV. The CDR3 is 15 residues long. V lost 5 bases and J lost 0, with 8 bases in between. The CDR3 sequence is CASSPKRSYNSPLHF. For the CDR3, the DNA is TGTGCCAGCAGCCCCAAACGCTCCTATAATTCACCCCTCCACTTT.

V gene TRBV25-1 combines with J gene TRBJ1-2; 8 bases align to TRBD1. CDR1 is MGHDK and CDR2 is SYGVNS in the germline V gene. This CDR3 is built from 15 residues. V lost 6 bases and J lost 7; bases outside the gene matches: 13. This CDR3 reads CASRPSTGGVAGYTF. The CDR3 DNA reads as TGTGCCAGCAGGCCAAGTACAGGGGGAGTGGCTGGCTACACCTTC.

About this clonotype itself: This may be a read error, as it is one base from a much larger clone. CDR3 amino acids: CASSPGGTHRETQYF. The CDR3 coding sequence is TGTGCCAGCAGCCCGGGAGGGACGCACCGAGAGACCCAGTACTTC. V is TRBV9 and J is TRBJ2-5; 8 positions agree with TRBD2. The CDR3 covers 15 residues. Germline V gene lookup returns CDR1 SGDLS and CDR2 YYNGEE. Trimming removed 4 bases from V and 4 bases from J; junction bases left unmatched: 9.

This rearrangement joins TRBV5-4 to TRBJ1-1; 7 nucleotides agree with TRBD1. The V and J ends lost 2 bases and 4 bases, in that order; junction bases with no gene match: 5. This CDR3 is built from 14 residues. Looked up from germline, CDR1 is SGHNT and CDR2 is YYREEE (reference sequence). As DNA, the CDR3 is TGTGCCAGCAGCTTCGCCGGGACAGCCACTGAAGCTTTCTTT. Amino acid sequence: CASSFAGTATEAFF.

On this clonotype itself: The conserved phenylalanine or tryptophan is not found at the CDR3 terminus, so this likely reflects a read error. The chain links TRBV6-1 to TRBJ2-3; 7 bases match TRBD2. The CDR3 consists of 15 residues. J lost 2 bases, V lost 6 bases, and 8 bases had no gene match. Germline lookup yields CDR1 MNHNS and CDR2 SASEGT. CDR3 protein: CASRRLAEPTDTQYS. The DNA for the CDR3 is TGTGCCAGCAGGCGGCTAGCGGAGCCCACAGATACGCAGTATTCT.

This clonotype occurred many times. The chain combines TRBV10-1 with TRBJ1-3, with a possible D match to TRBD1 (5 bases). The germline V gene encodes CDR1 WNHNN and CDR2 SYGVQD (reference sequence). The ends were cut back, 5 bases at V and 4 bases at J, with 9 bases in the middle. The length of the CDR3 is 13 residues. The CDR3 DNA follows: TGCGCCAGCAGTTATCCAGGGGGAAACACCATATATTTT. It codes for CASSYPGGNTIYF.

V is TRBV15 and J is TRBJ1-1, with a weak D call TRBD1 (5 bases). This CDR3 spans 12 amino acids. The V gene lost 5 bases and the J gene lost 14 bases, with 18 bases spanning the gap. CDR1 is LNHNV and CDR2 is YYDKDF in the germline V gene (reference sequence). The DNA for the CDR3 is TGTGCCACCAGCTGGGGGGAGAGCCGAATCTTCTTT. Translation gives CATSWGESRIFF.

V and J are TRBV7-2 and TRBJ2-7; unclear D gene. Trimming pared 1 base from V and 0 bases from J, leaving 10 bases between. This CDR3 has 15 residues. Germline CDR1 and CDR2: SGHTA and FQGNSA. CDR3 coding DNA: TGTGCCAGCAGCTTAGGGACGGCGAGCTCCTACGAGCAGTACTTC. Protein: CASSLGTASSYEQYF. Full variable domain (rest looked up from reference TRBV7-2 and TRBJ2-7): GAGVSQSPSNKVTEKGKDVELRCDPISGHTALYWYRQSLGQGLEFLIYFQGNSAPDKSGLPSDRFSAERTGGSVSTLTIQRTQQEDSAVYLCASSLGTASSYEQYFGPGTRLTVT.

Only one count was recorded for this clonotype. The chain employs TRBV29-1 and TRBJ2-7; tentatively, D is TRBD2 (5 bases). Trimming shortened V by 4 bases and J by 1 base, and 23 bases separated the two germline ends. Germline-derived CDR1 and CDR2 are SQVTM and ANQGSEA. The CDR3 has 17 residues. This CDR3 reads CSVAGSTDTRLSYEQYF. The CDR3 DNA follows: TGCAGCGTTGCGGGATCGACCGACACGCGACTATCCTACGAGCAGTACTTC.

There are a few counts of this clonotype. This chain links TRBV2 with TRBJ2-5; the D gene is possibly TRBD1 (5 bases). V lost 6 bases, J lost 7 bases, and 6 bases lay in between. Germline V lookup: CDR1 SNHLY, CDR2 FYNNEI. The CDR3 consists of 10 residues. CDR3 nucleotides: TGTGCCAGCAGAACAGGGACCCAGTACTTC. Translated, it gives CASRTGTQYF.

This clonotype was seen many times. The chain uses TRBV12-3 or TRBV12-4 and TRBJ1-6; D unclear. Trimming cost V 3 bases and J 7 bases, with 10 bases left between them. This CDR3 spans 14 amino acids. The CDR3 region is CASSFRLGNSPLHF. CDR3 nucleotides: TGTGCCAGCAGTTTCCGTTTGGGCAATTCACCCCTCCACTTT.

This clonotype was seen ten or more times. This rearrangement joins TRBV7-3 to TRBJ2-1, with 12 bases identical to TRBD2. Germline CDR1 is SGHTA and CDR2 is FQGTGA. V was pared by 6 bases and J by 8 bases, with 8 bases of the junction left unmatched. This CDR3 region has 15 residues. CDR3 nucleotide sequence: TGTGCCAGCAGTACACGGACTAGCGGGATCCATGAGCAGTTCTTC. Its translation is CASSTRTSGIHEQFF.

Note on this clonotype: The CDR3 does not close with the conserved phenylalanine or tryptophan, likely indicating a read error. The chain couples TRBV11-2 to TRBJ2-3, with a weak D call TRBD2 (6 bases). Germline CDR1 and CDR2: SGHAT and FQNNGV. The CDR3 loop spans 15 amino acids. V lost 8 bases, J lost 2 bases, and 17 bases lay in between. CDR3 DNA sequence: TGTGCCAGCCGAGGGGAACTAGCCAACACAGATACGCAGTATCTT. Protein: CASRGELANTDTQYL.

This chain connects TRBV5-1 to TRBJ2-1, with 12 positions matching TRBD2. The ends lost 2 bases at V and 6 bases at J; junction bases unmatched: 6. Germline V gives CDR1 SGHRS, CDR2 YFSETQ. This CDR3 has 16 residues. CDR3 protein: CASSFLAGGPSNEQFF. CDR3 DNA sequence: TGCGCCAGCAGCTTCCTAGCGGGAGGGCCGAGCAATGAGCAGTTCTTC.

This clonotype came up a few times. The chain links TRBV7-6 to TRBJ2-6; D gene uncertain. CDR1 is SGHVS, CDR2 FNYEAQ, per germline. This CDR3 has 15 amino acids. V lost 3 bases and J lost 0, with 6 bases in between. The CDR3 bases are TGTGCCAGCAGCTTGGACCACTCTGGGGCCAACGTCCTGACTTTC. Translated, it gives CASSLDHSGANVLTF.

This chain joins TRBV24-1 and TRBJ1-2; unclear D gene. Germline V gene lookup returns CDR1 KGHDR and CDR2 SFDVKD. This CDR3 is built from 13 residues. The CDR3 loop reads CARLAGLSGGYTF. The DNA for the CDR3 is TGTGCGAGACTAGCGGGTTTGTCAGGCGGCTACACCTTC.

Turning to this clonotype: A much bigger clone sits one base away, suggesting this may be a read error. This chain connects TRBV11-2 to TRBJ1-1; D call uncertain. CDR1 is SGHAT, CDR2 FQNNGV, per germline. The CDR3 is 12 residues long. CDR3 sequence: CTSSFRGTEAFF. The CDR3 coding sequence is TGTACCAGCAGCTTCCGGGGCACTGAAGCTTTCTTT.

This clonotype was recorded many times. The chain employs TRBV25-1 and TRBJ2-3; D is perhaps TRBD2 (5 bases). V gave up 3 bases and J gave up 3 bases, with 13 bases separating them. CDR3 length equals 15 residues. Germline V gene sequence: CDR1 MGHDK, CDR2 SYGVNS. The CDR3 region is CASSDPERVTDTQYF. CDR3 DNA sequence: TGTGCCAGCAGTGACCCGGAGAGGGTAACAGATACGCAGTATTTT. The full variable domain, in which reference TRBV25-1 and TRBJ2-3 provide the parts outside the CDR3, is EADIYQTPRYLVIGTGKKITLECSQTMGHDKMYWYQQDPGMELHLIHYSYGVNSTEKGDLSSESTVSRIRTEHFPLTLESARPSHTSQYLCASSDPERVTDTQYFGPGTRLTVL.

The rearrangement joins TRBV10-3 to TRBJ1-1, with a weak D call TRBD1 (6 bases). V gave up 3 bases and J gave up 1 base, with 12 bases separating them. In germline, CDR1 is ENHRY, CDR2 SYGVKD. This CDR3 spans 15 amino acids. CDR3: CAISDRQGTNTEAFF. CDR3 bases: TGTGCCATCAGTGATCGGCAGGGGACGAACACTGAAGCTTTCTTT.

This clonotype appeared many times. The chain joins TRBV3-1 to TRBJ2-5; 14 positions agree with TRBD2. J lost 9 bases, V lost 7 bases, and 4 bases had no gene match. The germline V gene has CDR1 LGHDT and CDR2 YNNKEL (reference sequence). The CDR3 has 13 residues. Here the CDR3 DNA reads TGTGCCAGCATGGGACTAGCGGGGGAGTCCCAGTACTTC. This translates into CASMGLAGESQYF.

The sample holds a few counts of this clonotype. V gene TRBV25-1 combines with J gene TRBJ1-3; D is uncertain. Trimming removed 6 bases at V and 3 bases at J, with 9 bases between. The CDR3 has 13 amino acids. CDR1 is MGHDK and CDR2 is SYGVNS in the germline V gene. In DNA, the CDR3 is TGTGCCAGCAGCACACCCGGTGGAAACACCATATATTTT. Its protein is CASSTPGGNTIYF.

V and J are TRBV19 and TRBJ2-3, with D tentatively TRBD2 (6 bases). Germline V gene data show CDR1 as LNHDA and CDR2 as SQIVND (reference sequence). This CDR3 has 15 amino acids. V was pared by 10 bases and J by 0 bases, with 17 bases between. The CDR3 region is CATRGKITSTDTQYF. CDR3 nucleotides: TGTGCCACACGGGGGAAGATAACAAGCACAGATACGCAGTATTTT.

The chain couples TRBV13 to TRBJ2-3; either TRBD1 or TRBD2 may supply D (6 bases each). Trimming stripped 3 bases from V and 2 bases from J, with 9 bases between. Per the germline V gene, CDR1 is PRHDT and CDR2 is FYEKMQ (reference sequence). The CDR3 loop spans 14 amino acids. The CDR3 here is CASSFRGPTDTQYF. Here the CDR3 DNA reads TGTGCCAGCAGCTTCCGGGGGCCCACAGATACGCAGTATTTT.

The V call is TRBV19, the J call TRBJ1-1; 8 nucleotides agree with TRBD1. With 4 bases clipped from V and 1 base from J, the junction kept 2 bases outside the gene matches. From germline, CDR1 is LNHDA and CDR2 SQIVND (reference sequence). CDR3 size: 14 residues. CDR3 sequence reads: CASSKGQGNTEAFF. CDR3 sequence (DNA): TGTGCCAGTAGTAAAGGACAGGGGAACACTGAAGCTTTCTTT.

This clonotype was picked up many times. The CDR3 DNA sequence: TGTGCCAGCAGTGAGACTAGCGGCCGAAGGGAGACCCAGTACTTC. Translated: CASSETSGRRETQYF. This chain joins TRBV2 and TRBJ2-5, with 9 bases matching TRBD2. The CDR3 is 15 residues long. The V gene end was trimmed by 3 bases and the J gene end by 5 bases; junction bases not matched to a gene: 7. Germline CDR1 reads SNHLY; CDR2 reads FYNNEI. Based on the CDR3 plus reference TRBV2 and TRBJ2-5, the full variable domain is EPEVTQTPSHQVTQMGQEVILRCVPISNHLYFYWYRQILGQKVEFLVSFYNNEISEKSEIFDDQFSVERPDGSNFTLKIRSTKLEDSAMYFCASSETSGRRETQYFGPGTRLLVL.

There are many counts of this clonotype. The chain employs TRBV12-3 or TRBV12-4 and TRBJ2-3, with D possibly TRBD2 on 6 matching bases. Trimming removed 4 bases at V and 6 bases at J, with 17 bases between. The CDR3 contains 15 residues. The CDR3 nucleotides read TGTGCCAGCAGTTCGGCTAGCGTGAGAATGGATACGCAGTATTTT. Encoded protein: CASSSASVRMDTQYF.

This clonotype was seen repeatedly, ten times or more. The CDR3 is CASSAEYEQYF. CDR3 nucleotides: TGCGCCAGCAGCGCCGAGTACGAGCAGTACTTC. The rearrangement joins TRBV5-1 to TRBJ2-7, with unresolved D. Per germline, CDR1 SGHRS and CDR2 YFSETQ. This CDR3 has 11 amino acids. Deletions cut 4 bases from V and 4 bases from J, with 6 bases between.

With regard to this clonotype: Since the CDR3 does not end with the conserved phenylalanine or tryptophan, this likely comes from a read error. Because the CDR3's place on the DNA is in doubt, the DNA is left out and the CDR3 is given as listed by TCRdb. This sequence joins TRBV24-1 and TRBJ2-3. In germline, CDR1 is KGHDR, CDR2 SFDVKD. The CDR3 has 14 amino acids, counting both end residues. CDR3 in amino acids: CATSEVLYTDTQCS.